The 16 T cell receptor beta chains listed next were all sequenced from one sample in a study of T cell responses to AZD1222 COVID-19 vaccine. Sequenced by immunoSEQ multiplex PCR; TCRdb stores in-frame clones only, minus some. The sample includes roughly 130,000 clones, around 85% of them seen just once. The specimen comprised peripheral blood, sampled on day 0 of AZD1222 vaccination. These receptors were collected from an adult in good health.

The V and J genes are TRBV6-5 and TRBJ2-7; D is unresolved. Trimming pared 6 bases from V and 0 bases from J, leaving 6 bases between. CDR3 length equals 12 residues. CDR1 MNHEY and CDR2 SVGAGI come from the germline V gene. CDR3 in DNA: TGTGCCAGCAGCCGAGGCTCCTACGAGCAGTACTTC. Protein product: CASSRGSYEQYF.

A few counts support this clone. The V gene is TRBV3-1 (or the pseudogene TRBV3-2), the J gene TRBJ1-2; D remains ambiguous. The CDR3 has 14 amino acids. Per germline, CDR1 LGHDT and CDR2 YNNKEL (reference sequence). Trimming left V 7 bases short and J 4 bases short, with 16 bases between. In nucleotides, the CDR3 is TGTGCCAGCACCCCATCGTGGGAAATCTATGGCTACACCTTC. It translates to CASTPSWEIYGYTF.

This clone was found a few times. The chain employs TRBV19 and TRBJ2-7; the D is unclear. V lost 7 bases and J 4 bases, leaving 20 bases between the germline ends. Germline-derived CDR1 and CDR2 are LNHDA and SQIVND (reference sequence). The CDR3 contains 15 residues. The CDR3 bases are TGTGCCAGTATCCGGACGGTCTTTAACCCTTACGAGCAGTACTTC. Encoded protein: CASIRTVFNPYEQYF.

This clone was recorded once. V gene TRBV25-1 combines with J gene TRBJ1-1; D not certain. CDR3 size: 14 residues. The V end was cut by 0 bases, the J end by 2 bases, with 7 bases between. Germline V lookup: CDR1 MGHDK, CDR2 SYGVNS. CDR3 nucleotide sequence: TGTGCCAGCAGTGAATACGAGGTCAACACTGAAGCTTTCTTT. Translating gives CASSEYEVNTEAFF.

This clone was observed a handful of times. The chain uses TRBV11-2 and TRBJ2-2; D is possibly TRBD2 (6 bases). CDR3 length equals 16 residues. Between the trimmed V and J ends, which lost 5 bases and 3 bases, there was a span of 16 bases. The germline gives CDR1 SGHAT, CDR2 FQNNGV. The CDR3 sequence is CASSLRGGKHTGELFF. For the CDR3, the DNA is TGTGCCAGCAGCCTTCGGGGCGGGAAACACACCGGGGAGCTGTTTTTT. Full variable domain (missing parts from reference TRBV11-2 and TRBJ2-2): EAGVAQSPRYKIIEKRQSVAFWCNPISGHATLYWYQQILGQGPKLLIQFQNNGVVDDSQLPKDRFSAERLKGVDSTLKIQPAKLEDSAVYLCASSLRGGKHTGELFFGEGSRLTVL.

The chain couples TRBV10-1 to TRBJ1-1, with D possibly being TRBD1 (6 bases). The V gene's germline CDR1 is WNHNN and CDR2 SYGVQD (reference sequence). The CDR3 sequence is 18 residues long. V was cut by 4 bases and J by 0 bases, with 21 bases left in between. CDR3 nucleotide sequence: TGCGCCAGCAGTGCCAGGGGCCAACCATCTTCATTGAACACTGAAGCTTTCTTT. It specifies CASSARGQPSSLNTEAFF.

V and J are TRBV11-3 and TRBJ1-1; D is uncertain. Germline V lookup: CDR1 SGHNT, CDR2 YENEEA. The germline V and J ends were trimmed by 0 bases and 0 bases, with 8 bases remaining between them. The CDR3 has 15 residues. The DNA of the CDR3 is TGTGCCAGCAGCTTAGATCGTGGATTGAACACTGAAGCTTTCTTT. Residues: CASSLDRGLNTEAFF.

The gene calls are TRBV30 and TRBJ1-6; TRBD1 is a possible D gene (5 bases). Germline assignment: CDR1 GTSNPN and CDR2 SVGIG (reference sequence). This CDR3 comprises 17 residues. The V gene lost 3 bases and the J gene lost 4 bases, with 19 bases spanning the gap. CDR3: CAWRKGKWGSYNSPLHF. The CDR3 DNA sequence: TGTGCCTGGAGGAAGGGCAAATGGGGGTCTTATAATTCACCCCTCCACTTT.

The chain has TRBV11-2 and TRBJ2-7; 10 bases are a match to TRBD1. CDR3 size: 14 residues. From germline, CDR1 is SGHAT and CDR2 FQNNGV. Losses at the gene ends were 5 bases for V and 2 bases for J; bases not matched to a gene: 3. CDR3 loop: CASSRQGATYEQYF. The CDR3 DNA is TGTGCCAGCAGCCGACAGGGGGCCACCTACGAGCAGTACTTC.

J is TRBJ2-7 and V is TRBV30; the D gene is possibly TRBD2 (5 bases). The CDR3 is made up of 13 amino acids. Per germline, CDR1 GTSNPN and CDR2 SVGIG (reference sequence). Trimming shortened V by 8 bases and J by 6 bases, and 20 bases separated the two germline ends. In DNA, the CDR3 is TGTGCCGGGGAAAATGAGGGAGTAAGCGAGCAGTACTTC. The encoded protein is CAGENEGVSEQYF.

CDR3 sequence (DNA): TGTGCCAGCAGTTACAATTTCCTAGATCCGAAGGAGCAGTACTTC. Its protein is CASSYNFLDPKEQYF. V and J are TRBV6-5 and TRBJ2-7; no firm D call. CDR3 size: 15 residues. V lost 2 bases, J lost 7 bases, and 18 bases lay in between. CDR1 MNHEY and CDR2 SVGAGI come from the germline V gene.

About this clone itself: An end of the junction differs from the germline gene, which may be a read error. The CDR3 loop reads CASRLGGTEAFF. The CDR3 region has the DNA TGTGCCAGCAGATTAGGGGGGACTGAAGCTTTCTTT. The chain employs TRBV7-9 and TRBJ1-1, with D tentatively TRBD1 (6 bases). Looked up from germline, CDR1 is SEHNR and CDR2 is FQNEAQ (reference sequence). CDR3 length: 12 amino acids.

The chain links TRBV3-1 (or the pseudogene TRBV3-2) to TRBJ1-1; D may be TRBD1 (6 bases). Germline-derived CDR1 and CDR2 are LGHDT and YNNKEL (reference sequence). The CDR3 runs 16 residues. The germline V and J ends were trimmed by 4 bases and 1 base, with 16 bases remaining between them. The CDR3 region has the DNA TGTGCCAGCAGCCTCAGGTACAGGGCGTCGAACACTGAAGCTTTCTTT. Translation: CASSLRYRASNTEAFF.

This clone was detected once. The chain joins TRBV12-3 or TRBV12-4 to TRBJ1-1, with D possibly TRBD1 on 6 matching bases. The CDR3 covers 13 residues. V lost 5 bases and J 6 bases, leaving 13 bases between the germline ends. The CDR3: CASSPAGGAEAFF. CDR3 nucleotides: TGTGCCAGCAGTCCCGCCGGGGGCGCTGAAGCTTTCTTT.

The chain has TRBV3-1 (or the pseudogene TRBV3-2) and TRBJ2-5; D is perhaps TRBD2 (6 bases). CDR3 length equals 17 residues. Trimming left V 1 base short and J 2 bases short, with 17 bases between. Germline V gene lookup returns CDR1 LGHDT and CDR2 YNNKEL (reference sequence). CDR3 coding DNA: TGTGCCAGCAGCCAAGGCGGGGCAGGCCCACTACAAGAGACCCAGTACTTC. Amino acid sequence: CASSQGGAGPLQETQYF.

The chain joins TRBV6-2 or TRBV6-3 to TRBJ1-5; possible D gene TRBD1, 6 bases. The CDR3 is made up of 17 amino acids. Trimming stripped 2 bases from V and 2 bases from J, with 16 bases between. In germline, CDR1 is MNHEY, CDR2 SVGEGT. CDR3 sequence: CASSYEVGGAGNQPQHF. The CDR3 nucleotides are TGTGCCAGCAGTTACGAGGTTGGGGGGGCGGGCAATCAGCCCCAGCATTTT.